This record concerns one T cell receptor (beta chain) sequence. Its target is unknown. A read error may explain this, as a much larger clone is one base away. These data are taken from a study of response to subunit inactivated influenza vaccine. TCRdb itself ran the RT-PCR reads through MiXCR, one entry per CDR3 protein. The sample has 300,000 to 350,000 distinct CDR3 sequences; approximately 20% are singletons. Overall study findings and caveats: The authors suggested that few new T cells are recruited per seasonal influenza vaccination.

The sample was PBMCs from blood, taken roughly 20 months after vaccination. This receptor was taken from a man between 50 and 69 years old who received an inactivated influenza vaccine.

The CDR3 loop is CASSSQGINQTQHF. The CDR3 DNA reads as TGTGCCAGCAGTTCACAGGGAATCAATCAGACCCAGCATTTT. The rearrangement uses TRBV12-3 or TRBV12-4 and TRBJ1-5; tentatively, D is TRBD1 (6 bases). The CDR3 loop spans 14 amino acids.